This T cell receptor beta chain was obtained from a study of shared T cell receptors in the human thymus (dated by TCRdb to the early 2020s). For context, the study as a whole: The study examined how the human thymus generates shared, self-reactive T-cell receptor alpha chains.

Note on this clone: It has no known antigen specificity. The input lacks base qualities; no much larger clone sits a single base away.

Library prep was done by the immunoSEQ multiplex PCR assay. TCRdb re-hosts the immuneACCESS table, in-frame sequences only. Its copies lack some clones; in the studies checked, an unresolved V gene accounts for under half of them, and the cause for the rest is not known. Recorded for this sample are 720,000 or so clones; 70% to 90% of them occurred a single time. The ten largest clones add up to under 0.012% of the sample. Deletion took 1 base off V and 5 bases off J, with a span of 20 bases between the germline ends. The CDR3 numbers 17 residues from cysteine through phenylalanine. The kept DNA is CDR3 alone, 51 bases in frame from the first base. As encoded in the germline V gene (reference sequence), CDR1 is LNHDA while CDR2 is SQIVND. These data also featured in a second study, about human thymus T cells. That second report states: Donors were immunologically healthy infants undergoing open corrective cardiac surgery for congenital heart defects in Finland. Thymus tissue was obtained as surgical resects removed during corrective cardiac surgery. Both the thymic and the peripheral blood repertoires appeared to show biased V and J gene segment usage. The related research reported highly overlapping thymic TCR repertoires among unrelated individuals. The study characterized TCR alpha and beta repertoires from eight infant thymus samples and a few related peripheral blood samples. The cohort included about 6 male and two female infants, with donor ages spanning 7 to 244 days. Thymocytes were released mechanically from tissue and stored at -70 °C as pellets of 10-30 million cells. A QIAsymphony instrument was used to extract genomic DNA from frozen cell pellets. Using the immunoSEQ multiplex PCR assay, the TCRB and TCRAD loci were amplified from a standardized quantity of quality-controlled genomic DNA. The V(D)J region was spanned by amplicons of a length sufficient to cover the CDR3 and to identify V and J genes. The amplicons were sequenced on an Illumina platform via the commercial immunoSEQ service. Primer bias and sequencing errors were corrected using previously described methods, and TCRAD and TCRB definitions followed the IMGT database. The repertoires were analysed using immunoSEQ Analyzer 3.0 and VDJTools for basic statistics, V/J segment usage, diversity estimates, rarefaction and pairwise overlap. Diversity was estimated using the Chao1, ChaoE, Efron-Thisted, Shannon and inverse Simpson indices, and was also estimated on datasets down-sampled to the size of the smallest sample. For repertoire overlap, CDR3 nucleotide sequence, V gene and J gene had to match strictly, and clustering was done by Jaccard-based multidimensional scaling. On average, about 730,000 unique TCRB clonotypes were obtained from thymus samples, compared with approximately 80,000 from blood samples.

What was sequenced was thymocytes. The V gene is TRBV19 and the J gene is TRBJ1-2; the D gene is possibly TRBD1, with 5 bases matching. This sequence was found in a girl younger than two with a congenital heart defect. Donor details come from another sample of the same person, matched by shared clones. The nucleotide sequence reads as follows: TGTGCCAGTAGTATAGGGCCAGGAAGGAGGGGACGGTATGGCTACACCTTC. Its translation is CASSIGPGRRGRYGYTF.